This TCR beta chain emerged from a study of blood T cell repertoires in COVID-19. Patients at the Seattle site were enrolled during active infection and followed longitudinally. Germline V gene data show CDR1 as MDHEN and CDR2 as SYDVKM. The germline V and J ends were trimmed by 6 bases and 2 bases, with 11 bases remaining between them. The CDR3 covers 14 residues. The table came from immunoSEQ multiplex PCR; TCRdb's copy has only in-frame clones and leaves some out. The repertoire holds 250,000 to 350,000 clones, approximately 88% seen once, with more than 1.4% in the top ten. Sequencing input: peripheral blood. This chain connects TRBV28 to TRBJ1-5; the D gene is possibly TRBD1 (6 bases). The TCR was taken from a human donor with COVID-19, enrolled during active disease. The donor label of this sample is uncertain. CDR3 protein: CASRNTGRNQPQHF. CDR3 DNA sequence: TGTGCCAGCAGGAATACAGGGCGCAATCAGCCCCAGCATTTT.